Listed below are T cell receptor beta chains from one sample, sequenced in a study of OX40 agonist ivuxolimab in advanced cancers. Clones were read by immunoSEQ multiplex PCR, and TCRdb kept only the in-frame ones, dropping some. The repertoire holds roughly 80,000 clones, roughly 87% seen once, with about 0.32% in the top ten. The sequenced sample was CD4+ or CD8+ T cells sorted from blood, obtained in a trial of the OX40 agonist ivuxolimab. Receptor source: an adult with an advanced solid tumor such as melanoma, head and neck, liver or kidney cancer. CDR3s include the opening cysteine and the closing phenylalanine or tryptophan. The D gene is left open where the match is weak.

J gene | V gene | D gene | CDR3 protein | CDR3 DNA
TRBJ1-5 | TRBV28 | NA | CASIGGYSNQPQHF | TGTGCCAGCATAGGGGGATATAGCAATCAGCCCCAGCATTTT
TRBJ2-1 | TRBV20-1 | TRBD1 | CSGDRGNEQFF | TGCAGTGGGGACAGGGGGAATGAGCAGTTCTTC
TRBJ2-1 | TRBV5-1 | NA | CASSLRTENEQFF | TGCGCCAGCAGCTTGAGAACAGAGAATGAGCAGTTCTTC
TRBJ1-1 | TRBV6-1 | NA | CASSESHFMNTEAFF | TGTGCCAGCAGTGAGTCCCATTTCATGAACACTGAAGCTTTCTTT
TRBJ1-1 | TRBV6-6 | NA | CASSYSRTNTEAFF | TGTGCCAGCAGTTACTCACGAACGAACACTGAAGCTTTCTTT
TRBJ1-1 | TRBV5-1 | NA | CASSWDGSSEAFF | TGCGCCAGCAGCTGGGACGGGTCTAGTGAAGCTTTCTTT
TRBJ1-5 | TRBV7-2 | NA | CASSVQGGPYSDQPQHF | TGTGCCAGCAGTGTACAGGGTGGGCCGTATAGCGATCAGCCCCAGCATTTT
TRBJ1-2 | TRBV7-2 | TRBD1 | CASSLREGAHYGYTF | TGTGCCAGCAGCTTACGAGAGGGGGCCCACTATGGCTACACCTTC
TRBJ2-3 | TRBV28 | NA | CASSLQTRPDTQYF | TGTGCCAGCAGTTTACAGACTAGGCCAGATACGCAGTATTTT
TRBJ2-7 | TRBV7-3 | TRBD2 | CASSRLAGGYEQYF | TGTGCCAGCAGCAGACTAGCGGGAGGCTACGAGCAGTACTTC
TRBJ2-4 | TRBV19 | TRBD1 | CASSKGAARTAKNIQYF | TGTGCCAGTAGTAAGGGGGCGGCTAGAACCGCCAAAAACATTCAGTACTTC
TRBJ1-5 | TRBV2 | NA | CASSLINRVGQPQHF | TGTGCCAGCAGTTTAATTAACAGGGTCGGTCAGCCCCAGCATTTT
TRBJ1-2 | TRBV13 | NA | CASSPIDLQGANYGYTF | TGTGCCAGCAGCCCAATAGACTTACAGGGAGCTAACTATGGCTACACCTTC
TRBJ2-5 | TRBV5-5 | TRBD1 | CASSLGQGEETQYF | TGTGCCAGCAGCTTGGGGCAGGGGGAAGAGACCCAGTACTTC
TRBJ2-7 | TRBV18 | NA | CASSGVGSYEQYF | TGTGCCAGCTCCGGGGTTGGCTCCTACGAGCAGTACTTC